The present T cell receptor beta chain was sequenced within a study of cytomegalovirus exposure and HLA in healthy donors. Turning to the study itself: From about 200 million T cells, an earlier analysis saw approximately 110 million unique TCR beta sequences. Of the donors genotyped, approximately 410 in all, over 80% fell in the Caucasian-associated ancestry cluster.

This clone has more than one count but fewer than ten. Its specificity is not known. CDR1 and CDR2 (germline): LNHDA, SQIVND (reference sequence). This CDR3 has 13 amino acids. V dropped 6 bases and J dropped 4 bases, with 10 bases sitting between them. General observations from the study: An ancestry cluster, one associated with Asian ancestry, reportedly showed fewer N-insertions than the approximately 670-donor mean in a later analysis.

The PCR ran on 60 Vbeta and 13 Jbeta primers. Authors' processing steps: Later, some 79 million unique TCR beta chains were counted in an analysis, and about 10 million of them were shared. Clones were sequenced by immunoSEQ multiplex PCR, and TCRdb holds only the in-frame ones, with some missing. The D gene and trimming were derived from the DNA, and the V and J assignments and clone size from that table. In the table there are about 50,000 clones, roughly 80% of which are singletons. The specimen sequenced was PBMCs. This receptor was identified in a woman in her forties in good health and CMV-seropositive. V and J are TRBV19 and TRBJ1-5, with D uncertain. CDR3 region: CASSRQDNQPQHF. The CDR3 nucleotides are TGTGCCAGTAGCCGGCAGGATAATCAGCCCCAGCATTTT.